This T cell receptor beta chain is drawn from a study of PD-L1 blockade in urothelial cancer. Study information: The patients first took atezolizumab around 2014, receiving 1,200 mg intravenously every 3 weeks. Analysis of the blood was performed 3 weeks (second dose) and 6 weeks after treatment start. Blood gave a median approximately 140,000 T cells. The study, taken as a whole, reports: Durable-benefit patients expanded tumor-associated blood clones more at 3 weeks.

Sequencing used immunoSEQ multiplex PCR; TCRdb keeps in-frame clones, though not all of them. The sample consists of about 76,000 clones, 85% to 90% of them appearing once. The V end lost 3 bases, the J end lost 4 bases, and 16 bases lay between the germline ends. Looked up from germline, CDR1 is SGHRS and CDR2 is YFSETQ. CDR3 length equals 16 residues. To note about this clone: Its target is not known.

Documented time point: pretreatment peripheral blood. V usage is TRBV5-1 and J usage is TRBJ1-4, with D maybe TRBD1 (6 bases). Source: PBMCs, taken around atezolizumab (anti-PD-L1) treatment. This clonotype was sampled from a man between 65 and 85 years old with urothelial cancer. The CDR3 loop reads CASSYHRARGNEKLFF. The CDR3 nucleotides read TGCGCCAGCAGCTACCACAGGGCACGGGGTAATGAAAAACTGTTTTTT.